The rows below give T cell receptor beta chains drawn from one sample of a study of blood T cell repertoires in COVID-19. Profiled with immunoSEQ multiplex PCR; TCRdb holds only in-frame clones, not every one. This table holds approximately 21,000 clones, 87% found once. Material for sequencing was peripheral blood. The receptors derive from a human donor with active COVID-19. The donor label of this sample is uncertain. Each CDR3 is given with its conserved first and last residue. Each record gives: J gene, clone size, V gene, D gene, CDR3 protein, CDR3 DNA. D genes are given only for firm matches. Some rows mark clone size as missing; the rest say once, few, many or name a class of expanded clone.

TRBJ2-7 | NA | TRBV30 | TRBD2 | CAWSAPAGVEQYF | TGTGCCTGGAGTGCGCCCGCGGGAGTCGAGCAGTACTTC
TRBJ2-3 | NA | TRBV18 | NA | CASSPRESRQYF | TGTGCCAGCTCACCACGGGAGAGTAGGCAGTATTTT
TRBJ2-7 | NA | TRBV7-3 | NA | CASSLRREGEQYF | TGTGCCAGCAGCTTACGCAGGGAAGGCGAGCAGTACTTC
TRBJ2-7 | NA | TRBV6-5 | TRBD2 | CASSYSSSGSEQYF | TGTGCCAGCAGTTACTCGAGTAGCGGGAGCGAGCAGTACTTC
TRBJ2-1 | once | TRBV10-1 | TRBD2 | CASSPSGTFNEQFF | TGCGCCAGCAGCCCTAGCGGGACCTTCAATGAGCAGTTCTTC
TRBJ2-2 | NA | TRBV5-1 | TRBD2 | CASTTHLAGANTGELFF | TGCGCCAGCACAACACACTTAGCGGGAGCGAACACCGGGGAGCTGTTTTTT
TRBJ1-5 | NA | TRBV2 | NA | CASSDLERNQPQHF | TGTGCCAGCAGTGACCTCGAGCGGAATCAGCCCCAGCATTTT
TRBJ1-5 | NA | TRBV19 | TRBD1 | CASSMTGRRAQHF | TGTGCCAGTAGTATGACAGGGCGTCGGGCCCAGCATTTT
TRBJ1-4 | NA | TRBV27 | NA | CASSLSRRTNEKLFF | TGTGCCAGCAGTTTATCGAGGCGGACTAATGAAAAACTGTTTTTT
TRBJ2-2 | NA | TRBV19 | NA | CASSTLGVGELFF | TGTGCCAGTAGTACCCTCGGTGTCGGGGAGCTGTTTTTT
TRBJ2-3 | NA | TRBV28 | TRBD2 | CASSLTSGNSDTQYF | TGTGCCAGCAGTTTAACTAGCGGGAACTCAGATACGCAGTATTTT
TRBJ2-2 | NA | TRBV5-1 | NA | CASSLGRINTGELFF | TGCGCCAGCAGCTTGGGGCGGATAAACACCGGGGAGCTGTTTTTT
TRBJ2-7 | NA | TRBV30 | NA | CAWSSRAYEQYF | TGTGCCTGGAGTAGCCGGGCCTACGAGCAGTACTTC
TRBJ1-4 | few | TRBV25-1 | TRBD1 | CASSAGTGRPTNEKLFF | TGTGCCAGCAGTGCCGGGACAGGGAGACCCACTAATGAAAAACTGTTTTTT
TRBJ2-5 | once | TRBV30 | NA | CAWSEFLVGFRETQYF | TGTGCCTGGAGTGAGTTCTTGGTGGGCTTCCGGGAGACCCAGTACTTC
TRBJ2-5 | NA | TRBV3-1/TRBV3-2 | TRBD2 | CASSQLLAGGGTQYF | TGTGCCAGCAGCCAATTACTAGCGGGAGGAGGGACCCAGTACTTC
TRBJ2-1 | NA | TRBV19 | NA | CAISTGFEGEQFF | TGTGCCATCTCCACAGGGTTTGAGGGTGAGCAGTTCTTC
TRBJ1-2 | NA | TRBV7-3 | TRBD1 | CASSSRTGDGYTF | TGTGCCAGCAGCTCCAGGACAGGGGATGGCTACACCTTC
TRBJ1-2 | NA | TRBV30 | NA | CAWSGQIYGYTF | TGTGCCTGGAGTGGGCAGATCTATGGCTACACCTTC
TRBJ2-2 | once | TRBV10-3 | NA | CAISESVVPTPNTGELFF | TGTGCCATCAGTGAGTCGGTGGTGCCTACGCCGAACACCGGGGAGCTGTTTTTT
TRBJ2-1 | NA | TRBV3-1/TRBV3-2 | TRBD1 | CASSQEARGLDEQFF | TGTGCCAGCAGCCAAGAAGCCAGGGGGTTGGATGAGCAGTTCTTC
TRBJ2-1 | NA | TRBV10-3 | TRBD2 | CATLPSGSYNEQFF | TGTGCCACCCTCCCTAGCGGCTCCTACAATGAGCAGTTCTTC
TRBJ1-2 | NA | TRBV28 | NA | CASSLRGSNYGYTF | TGTGCCAGCAGTTTAAGGGGTTCTAACTATGGCTACACCTTC
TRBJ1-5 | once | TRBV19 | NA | CASSIDIGSNQPQHF | TGTGCCAGTAGTATAGATATCGGGAGCAATCAGCCCCAGCATTTT
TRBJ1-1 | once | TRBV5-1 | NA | CASSPGNLNTEAFF | TGCGCCAGCAGCCCGGGAAATTTGAACACTGAAGCTTTCTTT
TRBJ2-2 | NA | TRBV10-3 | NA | CAITPGLTGELFF | TGTGCCATCACCCCAGGGCTCACCGGGGAGCTGTTTTTT
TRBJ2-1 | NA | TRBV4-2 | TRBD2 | CASSQDSLTSGYNEQFF | TGTGCCAGCAGCCAAGATAGTCTGACTAGCGGATACAATGAGCAGTTCTTC
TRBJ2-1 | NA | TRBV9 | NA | CASSVQPLWSLYNNEQFF | TGTGCCAGCAGCGTCCAACCCTTATGGAGCCTCTACAACAATGAGCAGTTCTTC
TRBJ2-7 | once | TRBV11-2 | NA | CASGRGPLEEQYF | TGTGCCAGCGGGAGAGGGCCCCTCGAGGAGCAGTACTTC
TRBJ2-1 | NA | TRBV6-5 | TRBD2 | CASSTSGTYNEQFF | TGTGCCAGCAGCACTAGCGGGACCTACAATGAGCAGTTCTTC
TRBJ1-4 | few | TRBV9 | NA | CASSVETGSNEKLFF | TGTGCCAGCAGCGTAGAAACAGGATCAAATGAAAAACTGTTTTTT
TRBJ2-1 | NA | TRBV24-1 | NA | CATSARYNEQFF | TGTGCCACCAGTGCCCGTTACAATGAGCAGTTCTTC
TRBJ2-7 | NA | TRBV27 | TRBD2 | CASSVAGGLEQYF | TGTGCCAGCAGCGTAGCGGGAGGACTCGAGCAGTACTTC
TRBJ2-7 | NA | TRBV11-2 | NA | CASTVGREQYF | TGTGCCAGCACGGTGGGGCGTGAGCAGTACTTC
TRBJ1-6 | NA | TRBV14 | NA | CASNFRGGHSPLHF | TGTGCCAGCAACTTTCGGGGTGGGCATTCACCCCTCCACTTT
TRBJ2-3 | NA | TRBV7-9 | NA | CASTPRDTQYF | TGTGCCAGCACGCCCAGAGATACGCAGTATTTT
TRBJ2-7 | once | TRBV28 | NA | CASSLRPGSGTYEQYF | TGTGCCAGCAGTTTAAGACCGGGGAGCGGCACCTACGAGCAGTACTTC
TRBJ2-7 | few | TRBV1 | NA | CTSSLRDRPNSGIYEQYF | TGCACCAGCAGCCTCCGGGACAGGCCTAACAGTGGTATCTACGAGCAGTACTTC
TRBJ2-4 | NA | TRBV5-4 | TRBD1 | CASSRDRGRVENIQYF | TGTGCCAGCAGTCGGGACAGGGGAAGGGTAGAAAACATTCAGTACTTC
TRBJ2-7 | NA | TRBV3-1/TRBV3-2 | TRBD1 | CASSQAGQFPYEQYF | TGTGCCAGCAGCCAAGCGGGACAGTTCCCCTACGAGCAGTACTTC
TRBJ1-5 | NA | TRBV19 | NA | CASSISEQPQHF | TGTGCCAGTAGTATTTCCGAGCAGCCCCAGCATTTT
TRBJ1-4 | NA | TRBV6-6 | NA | CASSLGATNEKLFF | TGTGCCAGCAGTCTAGGGGCAACTAATGAAAAACTGTTTTTT
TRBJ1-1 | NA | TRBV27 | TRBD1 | CASRPQGEAEAFF | TGTGCCAGCAGACCCCAGGGGGAAGCTGAAGCTTTCTTT
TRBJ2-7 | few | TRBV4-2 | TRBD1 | CASSLTGQSSYEQYF | TGTGCCAGCAGCCTAACGGGACAGTCCTCCTACGAGCAGTACTTC
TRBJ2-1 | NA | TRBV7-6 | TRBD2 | CASSLGGGEFYNEQFF | TGTGCCAGCAGCCTGGGGGGGGGAGAGTTTTACAATGAGCAGTTCTTC
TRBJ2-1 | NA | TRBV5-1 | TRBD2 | CASSALAGGADEQFF | TGCGCCAGCAGCGCACTAGCGGGAGGGGCAGATGAGCAGTTCTTC
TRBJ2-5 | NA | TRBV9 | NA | CASSGGDPGETQYF | TGTGCCAGCAGCGGCGGAGATCCTGGAGAGACCCAGTACTTC
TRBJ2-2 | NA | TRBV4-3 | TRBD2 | CASSSGGAGELFF | TGCGCCAGCAGCTCGGGGGGAGCCGGGGAGCTGTTTTTT
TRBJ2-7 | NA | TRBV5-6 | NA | CASSTIPGSYEQYF | TGTGCCAGCAGCACCATCCCAGGGTCCTACGAGCAGTACTTC
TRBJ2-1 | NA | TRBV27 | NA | CASSAGPVTYNEQFF | TGTGCCAGCAGTGCCGGTCCCGTTACCTACAATGAGCAGTTCTTC
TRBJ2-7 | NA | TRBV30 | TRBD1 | CADGTGDSYEQYF | TGTGCTGATGGGACAGGGGACTCCTACGAGCAGTACTTC
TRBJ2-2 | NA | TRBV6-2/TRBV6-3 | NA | CASSLPLSLARGSGELFF | TGTGCCAGCAGTTTACCCCTATCTCTAGCGCGAGGCTCCGGGGAGCTGTTTTTT
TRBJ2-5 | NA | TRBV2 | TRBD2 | CASSKTLAGVETQYF | TGTGCCAGCAGCAAAACCCTAGCGGGAGTAGAGACCCAGTACTTC
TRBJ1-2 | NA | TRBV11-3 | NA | CASSLGQAGRSYTF | TGTGCCAGCAGCTTAGGACAGGCGGGTCGGAGCTACACCTTC
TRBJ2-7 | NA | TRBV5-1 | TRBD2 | CASSSTGGRRGYEQYF | TGCGCCAGCAGCTCCACCGGGGGGAGGCGGGGGTACGAGCAGTACTTC
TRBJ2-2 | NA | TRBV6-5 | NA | CASRIGGFSTGELFF | TGTGCCAGCCGGATTGGGGGCTTTAGCACCGGGGAGCTGTTTTTT
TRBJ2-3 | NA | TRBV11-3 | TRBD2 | CASSLGTSQADTQYF | TGTGCCAGCAGCTTAGGGACTAGTCAGGCAGATACGCAGTATTTT